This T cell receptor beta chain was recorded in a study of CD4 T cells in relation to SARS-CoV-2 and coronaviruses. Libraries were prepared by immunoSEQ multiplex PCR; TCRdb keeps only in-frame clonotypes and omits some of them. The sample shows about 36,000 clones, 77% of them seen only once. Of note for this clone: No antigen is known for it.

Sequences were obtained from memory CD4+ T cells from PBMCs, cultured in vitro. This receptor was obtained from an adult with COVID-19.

CDR3 in amino acids: CASRQQGVAGELFF. The CDR3 bases are TGTGCCAGCAGACAACAAGGGGTAGCCGGGGAGCTGTTTTTT. V is TRBV7-9 and J is TRBJ2-2; maybe TRBD1 (5 bases). CDR3 size: 14 residues. Germline values: CDR1 SEHNR, CDR2 FQNEAQ (reference sequence). Trimming removed 6 bases at V and 6 bases at J, with 14 bases between.